This T cell receptor beta chain was retrieved from a study of lymphopenia after photon versus proton radiotherapy. Study-wide findings and caveats: After lymphocyte nadir, photon-treated repertoires showed oligoclonal expansion, especially CD8+ Temra. Authors raise, but do not show, better survival with proton therapy.

There are a few counts of this clone. Its antigen is currently unknown. V was trimmed by 6 bases and J by 3 bases, leaving 15 bases between them. Germline loops: CDR1 MNHNS, CDR2 SASEGT. The CDR3 spans 15 residues. Sequencing was performed with immunoSEQ multiplex PCR; in TCRdb, only in-frame clones are kept and a portion is missing. The table records approximately 12,000 clones, about 87% of them present only once. V is TRBV6-1 and J is TRBJ1-5; TRBD1 might be the D (5 bases). Material: peripheral blood, obtained from a patient treated with photon-based radiotherapy. This clonotype was sampled from a man between 60 and 70 years old with pancreatic cancer. CDR3 sequence reads: CASRKKGYTNQPQHF. The CDR3 DNA reads as TGTGCCAGCAGGAAGAAGGGGTATACCAATCAGCCCCAGCATTTT.